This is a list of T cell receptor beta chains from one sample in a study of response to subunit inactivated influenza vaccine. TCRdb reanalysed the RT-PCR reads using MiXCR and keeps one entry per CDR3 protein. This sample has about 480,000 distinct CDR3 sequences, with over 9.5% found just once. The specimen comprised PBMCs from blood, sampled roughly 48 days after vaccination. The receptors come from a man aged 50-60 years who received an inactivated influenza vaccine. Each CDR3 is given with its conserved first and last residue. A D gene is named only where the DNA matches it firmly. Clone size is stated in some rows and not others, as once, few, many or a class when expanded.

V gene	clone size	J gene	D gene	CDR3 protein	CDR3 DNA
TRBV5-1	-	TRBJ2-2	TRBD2	CASSLDPGGSTGELFF	TGCGCCAGCAGCTTGGATCCGGGGGGAAGCACCGGGGAGCTGTTTTTT
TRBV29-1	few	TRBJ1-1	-	CSVHRGVGTEAFF	TGCAGCGTCCACCGGGGGGTCGGCACTGAAGCTTTCTTT
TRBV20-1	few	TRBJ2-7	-	CSGMVGGRTYEQYF	TGCAGCGGCATGGTGGGGGGCCGAACCTACGAGCAGTACTTC
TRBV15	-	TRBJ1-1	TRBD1	CATSRDRGLYTEAFF	TGTGCCACCAGCAGAGACAGGGGGTTGTACACTGAAGCTTTCTTT
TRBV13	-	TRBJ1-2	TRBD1	CASSLGPGTGVVGYTF	TGTGCCAGCAGCTTAGGCCCCGGGACAGGGGTGGTCGGCTACACCTTC
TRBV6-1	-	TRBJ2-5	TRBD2	CASRETPGLAGETQYF	TGTGCCAGCAGAGAAACCCCGGGACTAGCGGGGGAGACCCAGTACTTC
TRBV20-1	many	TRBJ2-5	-	CSARATDSKETQYF	TGCAGTGCTAGAGCCACGGACAGCAAAGAGACCCAGTACTTC
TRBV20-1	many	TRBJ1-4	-	CSARGQGSSSTNEKLFF	TGCAGTGCTAGAGGTCAGGGATCTTCCTCAACTAATGAAAAACTGTTTTTT
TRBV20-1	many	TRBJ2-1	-	CSARRDSPGEQFF	TGCAGTGCGAGGCGGGACTCGCCCGGGGAGCAGTTCTTC
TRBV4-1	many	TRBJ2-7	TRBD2	CASSQVSSGRVYEQYF	TGCGCCAGCAGCCAAGTATCTAGCGGGAGGGTCTACGAGCAGTACTTC
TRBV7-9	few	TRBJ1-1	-	CASSFDGDTEAFF	TGTGCCAGCAGCTTCGACGGGGACACTGAAGCTTTCTTT
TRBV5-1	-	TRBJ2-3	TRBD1	CTSSPQGDTSTDTQYF	TGCACCAGCAGCCCGCAGGGGGACACTTCCACAGATACGCAGTATTTT
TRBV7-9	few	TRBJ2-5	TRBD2	CASSNGTSGRVWQTQYF	TGTGCCAGCAGCAACGGGACTAGCGGGAGGGTTTGGCAGACCCAGTACTTC
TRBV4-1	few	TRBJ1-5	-	CASSQVQGLSNQPQHF	TGCGCCAGCAGCCAAGTTCAGGGACTTAGCAATCAGCCCCAGCATTTT
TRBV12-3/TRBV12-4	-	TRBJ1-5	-	CASIADGVDNQPQHF	TGTGCCAGCATCGCGGACGGGGTAGATAACCAGCCCCAGCATTTT
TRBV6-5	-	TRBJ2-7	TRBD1	CASSYFPGQGHEQYF	TGTGCCAGCAGTTACTTTCCGGGACAGGGCCACGAGCAGTACTTC
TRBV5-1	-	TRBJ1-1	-	CASSLGDPNTEAFF	TGCGCCAGCAGCTTGGGGGACCCGAACACTGAAGCTTTCTTT
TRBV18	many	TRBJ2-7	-	CASSPRNGGYEQYF	TGTGCCAGCTCACCCCGTAACGGGGGCTACGAGCAGTACTTC
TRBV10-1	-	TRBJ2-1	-	CASSGRGITNEQFF	TGCGCCAGCAGTGGTCGGGGGATCACCAATGAGCAGTTCTTC
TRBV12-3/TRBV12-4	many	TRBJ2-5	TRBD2	CAINSGGAFETQYF	TGTGCCATCAATAGCGGGGGGGCGTTCGAGACCCAGTACTTC
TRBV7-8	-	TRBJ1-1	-	CASSNRANTEAFF	TGTGCCAGCAGCAACCGGGCCAACACTGAAGCTTTCTTT
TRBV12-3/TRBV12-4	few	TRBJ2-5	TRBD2	CASSLSLAGTRETQYF	TGTGCCAGCAGTTTATCCCTAGCGGGTACGCGAGAGACCCAGTACTTC
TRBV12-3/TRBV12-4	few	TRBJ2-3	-	CASSPSGQPSTDTQYF	TGTGCCAGCAGTCCCTCCGGACAGCCTAGCACAGATACGCAGTATTTT
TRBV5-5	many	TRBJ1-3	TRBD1	CASSWGQGAGNTIYF	TGTGCCAGCAGCTGGGGACAGGGGGCTGGAAACACCATATATTTT
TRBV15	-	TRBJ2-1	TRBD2	CATSRNILAAYNEQFF	TGTGCCACCAGCAGAAATATACTAGCGGCCTACAATGAGCAGTTCTTC
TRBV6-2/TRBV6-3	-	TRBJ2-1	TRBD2	CASRPYGGVGITSYNEQFF	TGTGCCAGCAGACCCTACGGGGGGGTCGGGATTACCTCCTACAATGAGCAGTTCTTC
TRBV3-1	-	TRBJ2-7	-	CASSQVPIEQYF	TGTGCCAGCAGCCAAGTTCCCATCGAGCAGTACTTC